The 15 T cell receptor beta chains given below trace back to one sample, sequenced in a study of shared clonotypes between healthy human individuals. The protocol was immunoSEQ multiplex PCR, while the TCRdb copy is restricted to in-frame clones and leaves out a portion. The repertoire holds roughly 2.5 million clones, about 92% seen once, with over 0.12% in the top ten. Sample: naive CD4+ T cells sorted from blood. Noted subset: CD45RA+ positively selected. The receptors were sampled from a man aged 18 to 35 in good health.

V usage is TRBV18 and J usage is TRBJ2-2; D perhaps matches TRBD2 (6 bases). This CDR3 spans 15 amino acids. Trimming left V 0 bases short and J 4 bases short, with 9 bases between. CDR1 and CDR2 (germline): KGHSH, LQKENI. The CDR3 loop reads CASSPPLASTGELFF. CDR3 DNA sequence: TGTGCCAGCTCACCACCGCTAGCGAGCACCGGGGAGCTGTTTTTT.

This chain links TRBV2 with TRBJ2-7; the D gene is possibly TRBD2 (5 bases). The V end lost 7 bases, the J end lost 3 bases, and 13 bases lay between the germline ends. This CDR3 spans 13 amino acids. CDR1 and CDR2 (germline): SNHLY, FYNNEI. This CDR3 reads CASTASWGYEQYF. The CDR3 nucleotides read TGTGCCAGCACGGCTAGCTGGGGCTACGAGCAGTACTTC.

The V call is TRBV30, the J call TRBJ2-2, with D possibly being TRBD2 (5 bases). The CDR3 loop spans 15 amino acids. CDR1 and CDR2 (germline): GTSNPN, SVGIG (reference sequence). The germline V and J ends were trimmed by 2 bases and 6 bases, with 16 bases remaining between them. The CDR3 region has the DNA TGTGCCTGGAGTTTGGCGGGTTCGGGCGCCGGGGAGCTGTTTTTT. The encoded protein is CAWSLAGSGAGELFF.

The V call is TRBV7-2, the J call TRBJ2-3, with 11 bases fitting TRBD2. The CDR3 runs 17 residues. V shed 2 bases, J shed 0 bases, and the junction held 4 bases outside the gene matches. Germline CDR1 is SGHTA and CDR2 is FQGNSA. CDR3 nucleotides: TGTGCCAGCAGCTTAATTCCTAGCGGGGGGAGCACAGATACGCAGTATTTT. Translated: CASSLIPSGGSTDTQYF.

The V call is TRBV30, the J call TRBJ2-5; D might be TRBD2 (5 bases). The CDR3 covers 15 residues. In germline, CDR1 is GTSNPN, CDR2 SVGIG (reference sequence). V shed 0 bases and J shed 4 bases, with 15 bases lying between them. CDR3 in DNA: TGTGCCTGGAGTGTAGGCACTAGTGTGGGAGAGACCCAGTACTTC. Translated, it gives CAWSVGTSVGETQYF.

Points on this clone: Other DNA variants within this sample encode the same CDR3. CDR3: CASSQVGNYEQYF. The CDR3 bases are TGCGCCAGCAGCCAAGTTGGGAATTACGAGCAGTACTTC. The chain recombines TRBV4-1 with TRBJ2-7; no definite D call. The CDR3 extends over 13 amino acids. The V gene's germline CDR1 is MGHRA and CDR2 YSYEKL. V was cut by 1 base and J by 4 bases, with 8 bases left in between.

The chain has TRBV6-1 and TRBJ1-2; no clear D. The V end was cut by 10 bases, the J end by 6 bases, with 24 bases between. Germline CDR1 MNHNS, CDR2 SASEGT. CDR3 length equals 15 residues. The CDR3 is CAIGHPLTVVDGYTF. The CDR3 DNA reads as TGTGCCATAGGTCACCCGTTGACTGTTGTTGATGGCTACACCTTC.

On this clone itself: This same CDR3 is encoded by further DNA sequences in the sample. The chain combines TRBV2 with TRBJ2-7, with 13 bases aligning to TRBD2. J gave up 4 bases and V 6 bases, and 3 bases lay outside the gene matches. The CDR3 loop spans 14 amino acids. Germline CDR1 reads SNHLY; CDR2 reads FYNNEI. This chain's CDR3 is CASSPTSGGYEQYF. CDR3 sequence (DNA): TGTGCCAGCAGCCCGACTAGCGGGGGGTACGAGCAGTACTTC.

Only one count was recorded for this clone. CDR3 nucleotides: TGCAGCGTAAAAATACAGGCTAACTATGGCTACACCTTC. It yields the protein CSVKIQANYGYTF. The chain recombines TRBV29-1 with TRBJ1-2, with a possible D match to TRBD1 (5 bases). CDR1 is SQVTM and CDR2 is ANQGSEA in the germline V gene. The ends were cut back, 6 bases at V and 0 bases at J, with 11 bases in the middle. The CDR3 runs to 13 residues.

This chain uses TRBV19 with TRBJ1-1, with no clear D. This CDR3 comprises 14 residues. The germline V gene has CDR1 LNHDA and CDR2 SQIVND (reference sequence). Trimming cost V 7 bases and J 6 bases, with 18 bases left between them. The DNA of the CDR3 is TGTGCCAGTACGGAACAGTCAAATCTCCCTGAAGCTTTCTTT. It yields the protein CASTEQSNLPEAFF.

The chain couples TRBV7-2 to TRBJ1-2; D not certain. This CDR3 comprises 14 residues. V lost 0 bases and J 8 bases, leaving 13 bases between the germline ends. The germline CDR1 and CDR2 sequences are SGHTA and FQGNSA. CDR3 sequence reads: CASSLAPGQQGYTF. In DNA form, the CDR3 reads TGTGCCAGCAGCTTAGCCCCGGGTCAGCAAGGCTACACCTTC.

The chain joins TRBV9 to TRBJ1-2, with TRBD1 matching over 10 bases. CDR1 and CDR2 from the germline V gene are SGDLS and YYNGEE. The CDR3 runs 15 residues. V gave up 3 bases and J gave up 3 bases; unmatched junction bases: 5. The CDR3 DNA reads TGTGCCAGCAGCGCCGGGACAGGGGTTCACTATGGCTACACCTTC. Protein: CASSAGTGVHYGYTF.

The chain uses TRBV21-1 and TRBJ1-4. TRBV21-1 is a documented pseudogene. The length of the CDR3 is 15 residues. Here the CDR3 reads CASSKDVRAVEKLFF. The CDR3 coding sequence is TGTGCCAGCAGCAAGGACGTACGGGCCGTTGAAAAACTGTTTTTT.

About this clone itself: Other DNA sequences in the same sample also yield this CDR3. J is TRBJ2-2 and V is TRBV18; D is undetermined. The germline V gene encodes CDR1 KGHSH and CDR2 LQKENI. Trimming took 2 bases from V and 3 from J, leaving 4 bases between them. The CDR3 contains 13 residues. CDR3 DNA sequence: TGTGCCAGCTCACCAAGTTACACCGGGGAGCTGTTTTTT. This translates into CASSPSYTGELFF.

As DNA, the CDR3 is TGTGCCAGCAGCTATCAGGCAGGGTTGGGCACTGAAGCTTTCTTT. It is translated as CASSYQAGLGTEAFF. The V call is TRBV28, the J call TRBJ1-1; D is possibly TRBD1 (5 bases). The germline V and J ends were trimmed by 6 bases and 4 bases, with 18 bases remaining between them. Germline loops: CDR1 MDHEN, CDR2 SYDVKM. This CDR3 has 15 residues. Complete variable domain (other parts from reference TRBV28 and TRBJ1-1): DVKVTQSSRYLVKRTGEKVFLECVQDMDHENMFWYRQDPGLGLRLIYFSYDVKMKEKGDIPEGYSVSREKKERFSLILESASTNQTSMYLCASSYQAGLGTEAFFGQGTRLTVV.